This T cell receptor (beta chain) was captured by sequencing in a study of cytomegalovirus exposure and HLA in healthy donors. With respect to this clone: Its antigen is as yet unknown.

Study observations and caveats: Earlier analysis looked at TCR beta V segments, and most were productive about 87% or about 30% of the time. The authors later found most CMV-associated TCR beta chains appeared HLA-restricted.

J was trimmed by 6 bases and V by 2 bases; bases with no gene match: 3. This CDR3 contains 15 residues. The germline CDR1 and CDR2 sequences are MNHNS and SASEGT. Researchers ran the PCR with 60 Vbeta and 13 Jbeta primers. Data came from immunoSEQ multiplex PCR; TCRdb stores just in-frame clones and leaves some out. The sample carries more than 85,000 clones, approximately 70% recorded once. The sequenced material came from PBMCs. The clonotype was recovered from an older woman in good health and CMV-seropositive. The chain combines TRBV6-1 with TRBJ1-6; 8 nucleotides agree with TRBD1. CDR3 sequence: CASSEQGATNSPLHF. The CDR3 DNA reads TGTGCCAGCAGTGAACAGGGGGCCACTAATTCACCCCTCCACTTT.